This passage covers 3 T cell receptor beta chains from one sample sequenced in a study of cytomegalovirus exposure and HLA in healthy donors. The PCR employed 60 Vbeta primers together with 13 Jbeta primers. Sequencing used immunoSEQ multiplex PCR; TCRdb keeps in-frame clones, though not all of them. Found here are roughly 150,000 clones, 80% to 85% of them singletons; the top ten hold nearly 3.5%. Sequenced sample: PBMCs. Source of these receptors: a male donor in good health and CMV-seronegative.

J is TRBJ2-7 and V is TRBV7-6; tentatively, D is TRBD2 (7 bases). V was shortened by 2 bases and J by 5 bases, with 13 bases between the two germline ends. CDR3 size: 14 residues. The germline CDR1 and CDR2 sequences are SGHVS and FNYEAQ. CDR3 nucleotide sequence: TGTGCCAGCAGCTTAAGGAGGGGGGGCCACGAGCAGTACTTC. It specifies CASSLRRGGHEQYF.

Notes on this clone: The junction differs from germline at one of its ends, possibly a read error. The chain carries TRBV27 and TRBJ2-1; perhaps TRBD1 as D (6 bases). The CDR3 is 14 residues long. Germline CDR1 and CDR2: MNHEY and SMNVEV (reference sequence). The DNA for the CDR3 is TGTGCCAGCAGTTCTCCCCGCCGGGACAAAGAGCAGTTCTTC. It codes for CASSSPRRDKEQFF.

The chain joins TRBV5-1 to TRBJ2-6; D is perhaps TRBD1 (6 bases). CDR1 SGHRS and CDR2 YFSETQ come from the germline V gene. The CDR3 runs 14 residues. V was pared by 6 bases and J by 2 bases, with 9 bases between. The CDR3 sequence is CASNRVAGANVLTF. The DNA for the CDR3 is TGCGCCAGCAACAGGGTGGCTGGGGCCAACGTCCTGACTTTC.